The rows below give T cell receptor beta chains drawn from one sample of a study of blood T cell repertoires in COVID-19. Profiling relied on immunoSEQ multiplex PCR, and the TCRdb table lists in-frame clones only, not all of them. In the table there are about 380,000 clones, less than 90% of which are singletons. Input material: PBMCs or T cells enriched from blood (not recorded which). The source of these receptors is a woman between 25 and 40 years old who had recovered from COVID-19. CDR3s include the opening cysteine and the closing phenylalanine or tryptophan. D genes are given only for firm matches. Size values are once, few and many counts, or a class for expanded clones, and some rows have none.

V gene: TRBV7-9
D gene: TRBD2
clone size: .
J gene: TRBJ2-1
CDR3 protein: CASSLGLAGFGYNEQFF
CDR3 DNA: TGTGCCAGCAGCTTGGGGTTAGCGGGATTTGGCTACAATGAGCAGTTCTTC

V gene: TRBV11-2
D gene: .
clone size: .
J gene: TRBJ2-3
CDR3 protein: CASSLPLRTDTQYF
CDR3 DNA: TGTGCCAGCAGCTTGCCCCTACGCACAGATACGCAGTATTTT

V gene: TRBV19
D gene: .
clone size: .
J gene: TRBJ1-1
CDR3 protein: CASSISVNTEAFF
CDR3 DNA: TGTGCCAGTAGTATATCGGTGAACACTGAAGCTTTCTTT

V gene: TRBV27
D gene: .
clone size: .
J gene: TRBJ1-1
CDR3 protein: CASSWDREFEAFF
CDR3 DNA: TGTGCCAGCAGTTGGGATCGGGAGTTTGAAGCTTTCTTT

V gene: TRBV27
D gene: .
clone size: once
J gene: TRBJ1-2
CDR3 protein: CASSLSRGGGYTF
CDR3 DNA: TGTGCCAGCAGTTTAAGTAGAGGGGGAGGCTACACCTTC

V gene: TRBV2
D gene: .
clone size: .
J gene: TRBJ1-1
CDR3 protein: CASSDSPGATEAFF
CDR3 DNA: TGTGCCAGCAGTGATTCCCCAGGGGCCACTGAAGCTTTCTTT

V gene: TRBV30
D gene: .
clone size: .
J gene: TRBJ1-4
CDR3 protein: CAWSVTLPKLFF
CDR3 DNA: TGTGCCTGGAGTGTCACACTACCAAAACTGTTTTTT

V gene: TRBV5-1
D gene: TRBD1
clone size: .
J gene: TRBJ2-3
CDR3 protein: CASSSWTGTKITDTQYF
CDR3 DNA: TGCGCCAGCAGCTCTTGGACAGGGACGAAAATCACCGATACGCAGTATTTT

V gene: TRBV6-5
D gene: .
clone size: few
J gene: TRBJ1-1
CDR3 protein: CASSPELRSEAFF
CDR3 DNA: TGTGCCAGCAGCCCAGAGTTGAGGTCTGAAGCTTTCTTT

V gene: TRBV4-1
D gene: TRBD1
clone size: .
J gene: TRBJ1-6
CDR3 protein: CASSQDTGANSPLHF
CDR3 DNA: TGCGCCAGCAGCCAAGACACAGGGGCCAATTCACCCCTCCACTTT

V gene: TRBV4-1
D gene: .
clone size: .
J gene: TRBJ1-2
CDR3 protein: CATRPPTDTNYGYTF
CDR3 DNA: TGCGCCACCCGTCCGCCGACAGATACTAACTATGGCTACACCTTC

V gene: TRBV18
D gene: .
clone size: .
J gene: TRBJ1-3
CDR3 protein: CASSPEVSGNTIYF
CDR3 DNA: TGTGCCAGCTCACCAGAGGTCTCTGGAAACACCATATATTTT

V gene: TRBV2
D gene: .
clone size: .
J gene: TRBJ2-3
CDR3 protein: CASSGLVVIDTQYF
CDR3 DNA: TGTGCCAGCAGTGGATTAGTTGTTATAGATACGCAGTATTTT

V gene: TRBV15
D gene: TRBD1
clone size: .
J gene: TRBJ1-1
CDR3 protein: CATSKKDRATEAFF
CDR3 DNA: TGTGCCACCAGCAAGAAGGACAGGGCCACTGAAGCTTTCTTT

V gene: TRBV29-1
D gene: .
clone size: .
J gene: TRBJ1-4
CDR3 protein: CSVGGETNEKLFF
CDR3 DNA: TGCAGCGTTGGCGGGGAGACTAATGAAAAACTGTTTTTT

V gene: TRBV29-1
D gene: TRBD1
clone size: .
J gene: TRBJ1-5
CDR3 protein: CSVDRGNGNQPQHF
CDR3 DNA: TGCAGCGTCGACAGGGGAAATGGCAATCAGCCCCAGCATTTT

V gene: TRBV5-5
D gene: TRBD1
clone size: .
J gene: TRBJ1-5
CDR3 protein: CASSLEGQGYVGQPQHF
CDR3 DNA: TGTGCCAGCAGCTTGGAAGGACAGGGATATGTCGGTCAGCCCCAGCATTTT

V gene: TRBV2
D gene: .
clone size: .
J gene: TRBJ1-5
CDR3 protein: CASRQGNGNQPQHF
CDR3 DNA: TGTGCCAGCAGGCAGGGCAACGGCAATCAGCCCCAGCATTTT

V gene: TRBV19
D gene: TRBD2
clone size: .
J gene: TRBJ2-7
CDR3 protein: CASSAGRGLAGGYEQYF
CDR3 DNA: TGTGCCAGTAGTGCCGGACGCGGACTAGCGGGGGGATACGAGCAGTACTTC

V gene: TRBV29-1
D gene: .
clone size: .
J gene: TRBJ2-1
CDR3 protein: CSVELQVYNEQFF
CDR3 DNA: TGCAGCGTTGAATTGCAGGTCTACAATGAGCAGTTCTTC

V gene: TRBV5-4
D gene: .
clone size: once
J gene: TRBJ2-1
CDR3 protein: CASSLGGVDNEQFF
CDR3 DNA: TGTGCCAGCAGCTTAGGCGGGGTCGACAATGAGCAGTTCTTC

V gene: TRBV23-1
D gene: .
clone size: .
J gene: TRBJ2-7
CDR3 protein: CARTPRGAPSYEQYF
CDR3 DNA: TGCGCCAGAACCCCTCGGGGGGCCCCATCCTACGAGCAGTACTTC

V gene: TRBV11-2
D gene: TRBD1
clone size: .
J gene: TRBJ2-7
CDR3 protein: CASSSLGTASSYEQYF
CDR3 DNA: TGTGCCAGCAGCTCACTCGGGACAGCTAGCTCCTACGAGCAGTACTTC

V gene: TRBV5-4
D gene: .
clone size: .
J gene: TRBJ2-5
CDR3 protein: CASSLGGRQTQYF
CDR3 DNA: TGTGCCAGCAGCTTGGGAGGGAGACAGACCCAGTACTTC

V gene: TRBV2
D gene: TRBD2
clone size: .
J gene: TRBJ2-5
CDR3 protein: CASSVPTSGRETQYF
CDR3 DNA: TGTGCCAGCAGTGTCCCGACTAGCGGCAGGGAGACCCAGTACTTC

V gene: TRBV9
D gene: TRBD1
clone size: .
J gene: TRBJ1-1
CDR3 protein: CASNNQGGNTEAFF
CDR3 DNA: TGTGCCAGCAACAACCAGGGGGGGAACACTGAAGCTTTCTTT

V gene: TRBV19
D gene: .
clone size: few
J gene: TRBJ2-7
CDR3 protein: CASSTKGDTYEQYF
CDR3 DNA: TGTGCCAGTAGTACCAAGGGGGATACCTACGAGCAGTACTTC

V gene: TRBV28
D gene: TRBD2
clone size: .
J gene: TRBJ2-1
CDR3 protein: CASSFRLAGADEQFF
CDR3 DNA: TGTGCCAGCAGTTTCAGACTAGCTGGAGCCGATGAGCAGTTCTTC

V gene: TRBV27
D gene: TRBD1
clone size: .
J gene: TRBJ2-5
CDR3 protein: CASSSRTGRQTQYF
CDR3 DNA: TGTGCCAGCAGTTCGCGGACAGGGAGGCAGACCCAGTACTTC

V gene: TRBV19
D gene: TRBD2
clone size: .
J gene: TRBJ2-1
CDR3 protein: CASSSLAGGYNEQFF
CDR3 DNA: TGTGCCAGTAGTAGCCTAGCGGGGGGTTACAATGAGCAGTTCTTC

V gene: TRBV18
D gene: .
clone size: .
J gene: TRBJ1-1
CDR3 protein: CASPPQQDEAFF
CDR3 DNA: TGTGCCAGCCCACCACAACAGGATGAGGCTTTCTTT

V gene: TRBV7-7
D gene: TRBD2
clone size: .
J gene: TRBJ2-3
CDR3 protein: CASSALAGGPADTQYF
CDR3 DNA: TGTGCTAGCAGCGCTCTAGCGGGGGGGCCGGCGGATACGCAGTATTTT

V gene: TRBV6-4
D gene: TRBD2
clone size: .
J gene: TRBJ2-4
CDR3 protein: CASSDSGGGRGKNIQYF
CDR3 DNA: TGTGCCAGCAGTGACTCCGGGGGGGGTAGAGGCAAAAACATTCAGTACTTC

V gene: TRBV11-2
D gene: .
clone size: .
J gene: TRBJ1-4
CDR3 protein: CASSSTGEKLFF
CDR3 DNA: TGTGCCAGCAGCTCCACCGGTGAAAAACTGTTTTTT

V gene: TRBV5-1
D gene: TRBD1
clone size: once
J gene: TRBJ2-7
CDR3 protein: CASTRGDRGIEQYF
CDR3 DNA: TGCGCCAGCACCCGGGGGGACAGGGGAATCGAGCAGTACTTC

V gene: TRBV6-5
D gene: .
clone size: .
J gene: TRBJ1-3
CDR3 protein: CASSRGMGSGNTIYF
CDR3 DNA: TGTGCCAGCAGCAGGGGTATGGGCTCTGGAAACACCATATATTTT

V gene: TRBV5-1
D gene: .
clone size: .
J gene: TRBJ1-2
CDR3 protein: CASSLDLPTNYGYTF
CDR3 DNA: TGCGCCAGCAGCTTGGATCTGCCTACTAACTATGGCTACACCTTC

V gene: TRBV4-1
D gene: TRBD1
clone size: .
J gene: TRBJ1-2
CDR3 protein: CASSQDEDRGRMDGYTF
CDR3 DNA: TGCGCCAGCAGCCAAGATGAGGACAGGGGGCGTATGGATGGCTACACCTTC

V gene: TRBV11-2
D gene: TRBD1
clone size: .
J gene: TRBJ1-2
CDR3 protein: CASSHSGTGGGYTF
CDR3 DNA: TGTGCCAGCAGCCACTCCGGGACAGGAGGGGGCTACACCTTC

V gene: TRBV11-2
D gene: .
clone size: .
J gene: TRBJ1-5
CDR3 protein: CASSPGFDQPQHF
CDR3 DNA: TGTGCCAGCAGCCCAGGTTTTGATCAGCCCCAGCATTTT

V gene: TRBV27
D gene: .
clone size: .
J gene: TRBJ2-3
CDR3 protein: CASSLGPADTQYF
CDR3 DNA: TGTGCCAGCAGTTTGGGCCCGGCCGATACGCAGTATTTT

V gene: TRBV11-2
D gene: TRBD1
clone size: .
J gene: TRBJ1-2
CDR3 protein: CASSSGTGAFYGYTF
CDR3 DNA: TGTGCCAGCAGCTCCGGGACAGGGGCCTTCTATGGCTACACCTTC

V gene: TRBV7-3
D gene: TRBD1
clone size: .
J gene: TRBJ2-1
CDR3 protein: CASSSGQGNNEQFF
CDR3 DNA: TGTGCCAGCAGCTCGGGACAGGGGAACAATGAGCAGTTCTTC

V gene: TRBV11-2
D gene: TRBD2
clone size: few
J gene: TRBJ2-3
CDR3 protein: CASSSGLAGGGVTQYF
CDR3 DNA: TGTGCCAGCAGCTCCGGACTAGCGGGAGGGGGAGTTACGCAGTATTTT

V gene: TRBV20-1
D gene: .
clone size: .
J gene: TRBJ2-7
CDR3 protein: CSASGEFDEQYF
CDR3 DNA: TGCAGTGCTAGTGGGGAGTTCGACGAGCAGTACTTC

V gene: TRBV28
D gene: TRBD2
clone size: .
J gene: TRBJ2-1
CDR3 protein: CASSLGLAGPYNEQFF
CDR3 DNA: TGTGCCAGCAGTTTGGGGCTAGCGGGACCGTACAATGAGCAGTTCTTC

V gene: TRBV13
D gene: TRBD2
clone size: .
J gene: TRBJ2-1
CDR3 protein: CASTLREGKTYNEQFF
CDR3 DNA: TGTGCCAGTACCCTGCGGGAGGGCAAAACCTACAATGAGCAGTTCTTC

V gene: TRBV6-4
D gene: TRBD1
clone size: .
J gene: TRBJ2-2
CDR3 protein: CASSSQGATGELFF
CDR3 DNA: TGTGCCAGCAGTTCCCAGGGGGCCACCGGGGAGCTGTTTTTT

V gene: TRBV3-1/TRBV3-2
D gene: .
clone size: .
J gene: TRBJ1-4
CDR3 protein: CASSHRVATNEKLFF
CDR3 DNA: TGTGCCAGCAGCCACCGGGTAGCAACTAATGAAAAACTGTTTTTT

V gene: TRBV5-5
D gene: TRBD1
clone size: .
J gene: TRBJ1-2
CDR3 protein: CASSLGTGSYGYTF
CDR3 DNA: TGTGCCAGCAGCTTAGGGACAGGGAGCTATGGCTACACCTTC

V gene: TRBV24-1
D gene: .
clone size: .
J gene: TRBJ1-5
CDR3 protein: CATSDSSQELPQHF
CDR3 DNA: TGTGCCACCAGTGATTCCTCACAGGAGCTGCCCCAGCATTTT

V gene: TRBV5-5
D gene: .
clone size: .
J gene: TRBJ1-1
CDR3 protein: CASSPFVNTEAFF
CDR3 DNA: TGTGCCAGCAGCCCCTTTGTGAACACTGAAGCTTTCTTT

V gene: TRBV4-1
D gene: .
clone size: .
J gene: TRBJ1-3
CDR3 protein: CASSQREGHVSGNTIYF
CDR3 DNA: TGCGCCAGCAGCCAACGGGAGGGACACGTCTCTGGAAACACCATATATTTT

V gene: TRBV7-9
D gene: .
clone size: .
J gene: TRBJ1-1
CDR3 protein: CASGDSDTLWNTEAFF
CDR3 DNA: TGTGCCAGCGGGGATTCGGACACTCTCTGGAACACTGAAGCTTTCTTT

V gene: TRBV7-9
D gene: TRBD1
clone size: .
J gene: TRBJ1-1
CDR3 protein: CASSTQGVGTEAFF
CDR3 DNA: TGTGCCAGCAGCACTCAGGGGGTAGGAACTGAAGCTTTCTTT

V gene: TRBV20-1
D gene: .
clone size: .
J gene: TRBJ2-7
CDR3 protein: CSAGMDLGQYF
CDR3 DNA: TGCAGTGCCGGGATGGATCTTGGGCAGTACTTC

V gene: TRBV4-1
D gene: TRBD2
clone size: .
J gene: TRBJ2-7
CDR3 protein: CASSQFSTSGSYEQYF
CDR3 DNA: TGCGCCAGCAGCCAGTTTTCGACTAGCGGGAGTTACGAGCAGTACTTC

V gene: TRBV5-4
D gene: TRBD1
clone size: .
J gene: TRBJ1-2
CDR3 protein: CASSFGQGTIGYTF
CDR3 DNA: TGTGCCAGCAGCTTTGGACAGGGGACTATTGGCTACACCTTC

V gene: TRBV3-1/TRBV3-2
D gene: .
clone size: few
J gene: TRBJ2-3
CDR3 protein: CASSHGYGSSTDTQYF
CDR3 DNA: TGTGCCAGCAGCCACGGGTACGGGAGCTCGACAGATACGCAGTATTTT